The 14 T cell receptor beta chains below all came from one sample that was sequenced in a study of blood T cell repertoires in COVID-19. The repertoire was sequenced with immunoSEQ multiplex PCR; TCRdb's copy has only in-frame clones and lacks some. The profile shows roughly 90,000 clones, 65% to 90% of them singletons. The sequenced sample consisted of peripheral blood. Receptors originate from a woman older than 75 with active or convalescent COVID-19.

The sample holds one count of this clone. The CDR3 DNA follows: TGTGCCAGCAGCTCCGACAGAGCTAACTATGGCTACACCTTC. This codes for CASSSDRANYGYTF. This chain uses TRBV7-6 with TRBJ1-2; tentative D call: TRBD1 (5 bases). The V gene's germline CDR1 is SGHVS and CDR2 FNYEAQ. The CDR3 spans 14 residues. V was shortened by 4 bases and J by 0 bases, with 9 bases between the two germline ends.

J is TRBJ2-3 and V is TRBV7-8; possible D gene TRBD2, 5 bases. From germline, CDR1 is SGHVS and CDR2 FQNEAQ. Trimming cost V 1 base and J 4 bases, with 12 bases left between them. This CDR3 contains 15 residues. The CDR3 region has the DNA TGTGCCAGCAGCTTAGTTGGCGGGTTCTCAGATACGCAGTATTTT. Protein product: CASSLVGGFSDTQYF.

The V call is TRBV12-3 or TRBV12-4, the J call TRBJ2-7, with a tentative D call TRBD1 (6 bases). V was pared by 2 bases and J by 4 bases, with 6 bases between. The CDR3 has 12 amino acids. CDR3 amino acids: CASSLQGYEQYF. CDR3 bases: TGTGCCAGCAGTTTACAGGGGTACGAGCAGTACTTC.

This rearrangement joins TRBV7-3 to TRBJ2-7; 8 bases line up with TRBD2. Losses at the gene ends were 7 bases for V and 0 bases for J; bases not matched to a gene: 5. This CDR3 region has 14 residues. The germline V gene has CDR1 SGHTA and CDR2 FQGTGA. CDR3 residues: CASKQLADSYEQYF. In nucleotides, the CDR3 is TGTGCCAGCAAGCAACTAGCGGACTCCTACGAGCAGTACTTC.

The chain employs TRBV2 and TRBJ2-2; 9 bases are shared with TRBD2. Trimming at V came to 8 bases and at J to 7 bases, leaving 11 bases not matched to a gene. CDR1 is SNHLY, CDR2 FYNNEI, per germline. The CDR3 sequence is 15 residues long. The CDR3 protein is CASYLGLAMSGELFF. For the CDR3, the DNA is TGTGCCAGCTACCTTGGACTAGCGATGAGCGGGGAGCTGTTTTTT.

V usage is TRBV6-4 and J usage is TRBJ1-5; no clear D. The CDR3 has 16 residues. Trimming took off 4 bases at V and 9 bases at J, with 22 bases between the two ends. CDR1 is MRHNA and CDR2 is SNTAGT in the germline V gene. The CDR3 reads CASSAPSRRRCSPQHF. The CDR3 bases are TGTGCCAGCAGTGCCCCGTCGCGCAGGAGGTGTTCGCCCCAGCATTTT.

The gene calls are TRBV6-5 and TRBJ2-5; 7 bases match TRBD2. Germline lookup yields CDR1 MNHEY and CDR2 SVGAGI. The CDR3 is made up of 15 amino acids. The junction had 9 bases not matched to a gene; V was cut back by 5 bases and J by 3 bases. The CDR3 protein is CASSTPVAGEETQYF. In DNA form, the CDR3 reads TGTGCCAGCAGTACCCCGGTGGCGGGGGAAGAGACCCAGTACTTC.

This clone was counted between two and nine times. This chain links TRBV9 with TRBJ1-4; D may be TRBD1 (5 bases). This CDR3 comprises 15 residues. Germline V gene sequence: CDR1 SGDLS, CDR2 YYNGEE. Trimming removed 0 bases from V and 8 bases from J, with 14 bases in between. Written as DNA, the CDR3 is TGTGCCAGCAGCGTAGATCCCCGGAGGGGAGAAAAACTGTTTTTT. This encodes CASSVDPRRGEKLFF.

The chain joins TRBV5-1 to TRBJ2-7, with D possibly being TRBD2 (5 bases). CDR1 SGHRS and CDR2 YFSETQ come from the germline V gene. CDR3 length: 14 residues. V lost 0 bases and J lost 3, with 10 bases in between. Here the CDR3 DNA reads TGCGCCAGCAGCTTGGTCCCGGAGGACTACGAGCAGTACTTC. Translating it yields CASSLVPEDYEQYF.

The V gene is TRBV29-1, the J gene TRBJ1-2; D gene uncertain. V was shortened by 5 bases and J by 1 base, with 11 bases between the two germline ends. The CDR3 sequence is 13 residues long. CDR1 and CDR2 (germline): SQVTM, ANQGSEA. CDR3 sequence: CSVSYTDNYGYTF. CDR3 nucleotides: TGCAGCGTTTCGTACACAGATAACTATGGCTACACCTTC.

The CDR3 reads CASSLVPGNTEAFF. The CDR3 region has the DNA TGTGCCAGCAGCTTAGTTCCGGGGAACACTGAAGCTTTCTTT. V usage is TRBV7-2 and J usage is TRBJ1-1; no clear D. The CDR3 contains 14 residues. With 1 base removed from V and 1 base from J, the gap between germline ends came to 7 bases. Germline V CDR1 and CDR2: SGHTA, FQGNSA.

J is TRBJ1-5 and V is TRBV5-7; D perhaps matches TRBD1 (5 bases). TRBV5-7 is noted as an ORF with a role that remains uncertain. Trimming removed 1 base from V and 1 base from J, with 15 bases in between. The CDR3 has 17 residues. Here the CDR3 DNA reads TGTGCCAGCAGCTTGTTGCTCAGGGAGGGAAGCAATCAGCCCCAGCATTTT. This gives the protein CASSLLLREGSNQPQHF.

CDR3 DNA sequence: TGTGCCGGAAAGGTGTCGGGTTATGGCTACACCTTC. It yields the protein CAGKVSGYGYTF. The chain is built from TRBV6-5 and TRBJ1-2; D gene ambiguous. Germline-derived CDR1 and CDR2 are MNHEY and SVGAGI. Trimming removed 11 bases from V and 5 bases from J, with 15 bases in between. This CDR3 is 12 amino acids long.

This sequence joins TRBV12-5 and TRBJ2-7; D remains unclear. The CDR3 is 13 residues long. Trimming pared 6 bases from V and 3 bases from J, leaving 12 bases between. Per the germline V gene, CDR1 is LGHNT and CDR2 is FRNRAP. The CDR3 nucleotides read TGTGCTAGTGGCCACGCAAACAGCTACGAGCAGTACTTC. It encodes CASGHANSYEQYF.